A selection of T cell receptor beta chains follows, all from one sample in a study of spatial heterogeneity in lung cancer. TCRdb passed the 5' RACE reads through MiXCR, listing each CDR3 protein once. The sample consists of about 60,000 distinct CDR3 sequences, 7% to 10% of them appearing once. The specimen was PBMCs, collected at surgery. Every receptor here comes from a female donor with early-stage non-small cell lung cancer. Both conserved end residues are part of each CDR3. Each record gives: CDR3 DNA, CDR3 protein, V gene, clone size, J gene, D gene. D genes are given only for firm matches. Part of the rows lack a size; the others show once, few, many or a class for expanded clones.

TGTGCCAGCAGTAGACAGGGATATAATGAAAAACTGTTTTTT	CASSRQGYNEKLFF	TRBV12-3/TRBV12-4	.	TRBJ1-4	TRBD1
TGCAGTGCTTCACCCGAGACAGGCAGCTCCTACAATGAGCAGTTCTTC	CSASPETGSSYNEQFF	TRBV20-1	.	TRBJ2-1	.
TGCGCCAGCAGCCAAGATCCGGGACAGGGTGTAGGGGGGACTGAAGCTTTCTTT	CASSQDPGQGVGGTEAFF	TRBV4-1	few	TRBJ1-1	TRBD1
TGCGCCAGCAGCAGCACCTCTGGGGCCAACGTCCTGACTTTC	CASSSTSGANVLTF	TRBV5-1	once	TRBJ2-6	.
TGTGCCAGCAGTGAACGTGGGAGGGATCCGTTCTTC	CASSERGRDPFF	TRBV2	few	TRBJ2-1	TRBD2
TGCGCCAGCAGCCTTTCGGCGGGGGAGGCCGGGGAGCTGTTTTTT	CASSLSAGEAGELFF	TRBV4-1	many	TRBJ2-2	TRBD2
TGTGCCAGCAGCCCAAGGACGGGTGTCGCCGGGGAGCTGTTTTTT	CASSPRTGVAGELFF	TRBV2	many	TRBJ2-2	.
TGTGCCAGCATTTGGACAGCGAACACCGGGGAGCTGTTTTTT	CASIWTANTGELFF	TRBV12-3/TRBV12-4	.	TRBJ2-2	.
TGTGCCAGCAGGCCGGACGGAGGGACAGATACGCAGTATTTT	CASRPDGGTDTQYF	TRBV5-4	many	TRBJ2-3	.
TGCGCCAGCAGCTTGGAAGGGGGTAGCCCGATCTACGAGCAGTACTTC	CASSLEGGSPIYEQYF	TRBV5-1	many	TRBJ2-7	.
TGTGCCAGCAGTTTTAGCGACCTTTACAATGAGCAGTTCTTC	CASSFSDLYNEQFF	TRBV11-2	few	TRBJ2-1	.
TGCGCCAGCAGCAGCGGACTAGCGGCTAGCACAGATACGCAGTATTTT	CASSSGLAASTDTQYF	TRBV5-1	.	TRBJ2-3	TRBD2
TGTGCCAGCAGCTTAGACAGGTTTCCGGGAGTTGCCTACAATGAGCAGTTCTTC	CASSLDRFPGVAYNEQFF	TRBV11-3	few	TRBJ2-1	.
TGTGCCAGCAGCCAAGTAGCGGGGGCCTCCACAGATACGCAGTATTTT	CASSQVAGASTDTQYF	TRBV3-1	many	TRBJ2-3	TRBD2
TGTGCCATCAGTGATTCGAGACAGGGGGTAACAGATACGCAGTATTTT	CAISDSRQGVTDTQYF	TRBV10-3	many	TRBJ2-3	TRBD1
TGCGCCAGCAGTGCCCGCGTGACAGGACCGAACACTGAAGCTTTCTTT	CASSARVTGPNTEAFF	TRBV10-2	.	TRBJ1-1	.
TGCAGCGTTAAAGGCGGGACACCTAATACCGGGGAGCTGTTTTTT	CSVKGGTPNTGELFF	TRBV29-1	many	TRBJ2-2	.
TGTGCCACCAGCAGAGATAAAGCGGGGGGCTACAATGAGCAGTTCTTC	CATSRDKAGGYNEQFF	TRBV15	many	TRBJ2-1	TRBD2
TGTGCCAGCACCCCCTCTAGCAGGAAGACACCCATGAACACTGAAGCTTTCTTT	CASTPSSRKTPMNTEAFF	TRBV5-5	.	TRBJ1-1	.
TGTGCCAGCAGTACATTGCAGGGGGGTCCCTACAATGAGCAGTTCTTC	CASSTLQGGPYNEQFF	TRBV28	few	TRBJ2-1	.
TGTGCCAGCAGCGTAGCTACAAGGGGGCCAGGTACTGAAGCTTTCTTT	CASSVATRGPGTEAFF	TRBV9	few	TRBJ1-1	TRBD1
TGTGCCAGCAGCCAAGATTCGGGGGGCCCTGAAGCTTTCTTT	CASSQDSGGPEAFF	TRBV3-1	many	TRBJ1-1	.
TGTGCCAGCAGTCGACAGGATGGAGTTCAGCCCCAGCATTTT	CASSRQDGVQPQHF	TRBV28	.	TRBJ1-5	.
TGTGCCAGCAGCCCTGACGGTTCCTTTCAGCCCCAGCATTTT	CASSPDGSFQPQHF	TRBV6-6	few	TRBJ1-5	.
TGTGCCAGCAGCCTGCACACAGATACGCAGTATTTT	CASSLHTDTQYF	TRBV11-3	few	TRBJ2-3	.
TGTGCCAGCAGCCAAGGGGTACTAGCGGGGGGATCAGATACGCAGTATTTT	CASSQGVLAGGSDTQYF	TRBV3-1	.	TRBJ2-3	TRBD2
TGTGCCAGCAGCAAGGGGGGGGTAGCCTACGAGCAGTACTTC	CASSKGGVAYEQYF	TRBV6-1	.	TRBJ2-7	.
TGCAGTGCTACCGGGAGCACCTACAATGAGCAGTTCTTC	CSATGSTYNEQFF	TRBV20-1	few	TRBJ2-1	.
TGTGCCAGCAGCTTACTAGCGGGAGGATCCACCGGGGAGCTGTTTTTT	CASSLLAGGSTGELFF	TRBV5-5	.	TRBJ2-2	TRBD2
TGTGCCAGCAGGACGACTAGCGGGGGTTACAATGAGCAGTTCTTC	CASRTTSGGYNEQFF	TRBV7-2	.	TRBJ2-1	TRBD2
TGTGCCAGCAGCTTAGGCCCCAACACAGATACGCAGTATTTT	CASSLGPNTDTQYF	TRBV7-2	many	TRBJ2-3	.
TGCGCCAGCAGCGGGACAGGGGGCGCAAGGACAGATACGCAGTATTTT	CASSGTGGARTDTQYF	TRBV5-1	many	TRBJ2-3	TRBD1
TGTGCCAGCAGAGGGGACAGCCGGAATGAAAAACTGTTTTTT	CASRGDSRNEKLFF	TRBV18	.	TRBJ1-4	TRBD1
TGTGCAGCCGGCAGGGGATCTTCACCCCTCCACTTT	CAAGRGSSPLHF	TRBV21-1	few	TRBJ1-6	.
TGTGCCAGCAGCCTGGGGACTGAAAACTCTGGGGCCAACGTCCTGACTTTC	CASSLGTENSGANVLTF	TRBV7-9	many	TRBJ2-6	.
TGTGCCAGCAGCCGACAGGTCCACTACGAGCAGTACTTC	CASSRQVHYEQYF	TRBV25-1	few	TRBJ2-7	.
TGTGCCAGCAGTTATGGAAGGGGCCCTACTAATTATGGCTACACCTTC	CASSYGRGPTNYGYTF	TRBV6-5	many	TRBJ1-2	.
TGTGCCAGCAGCTGGACAGGGGAAAGCACTGAAGCTTTCTTT	CASSWTGESTEAFF	TRBV6-6	few	TRBJ1-1	TRBD1
TGTGCCAGCAGTGAAGGTCTCAGAGGGGAATTT	CASSEGLRGEF	TRBV6-1	many	TRBJ1-4	.
TGTGCCATCAGCGTGACAGGCCCGGGAAACACCATATATTTT	CAISVTGPGNTIYF	TRBV10-3	few	TRBJ1-3	.
TGTGCCAGCGGGCCGACTAGCGGGACTCCCACAGATACGCAGTATTTT	CASGPTSGTPTDTQYF	TRBV28	.	TRBJ2-3	TRBD2
TGCGCCAGCGGACAGGGGCCCTCTGGAAACACCATATATTTT	CASGQGPSGNTIYF	TRBV5-1	many	TRBJ1-3	TRBD1
TGTGCCAGCAGGCGATCAGCGGGAAACTACAATGAGCAGTTCTTC	CASRRSAGNYNEQFF	TRBV14	.	TRBJ2-1	TRBD2
TGTGCCAGCCTCGCAGCCTCCGGCCCCTACAATGAGCAGTTCTTC	CASLAASGPYNEQFF	TRBV2	many	TRBJ2-1	.
TGCGCCAGCAGCTTGGGAGGCCAGGCGAACACTGAAGCTTTCTTT	CASSLGGQANTEAFF	TRBV5-1	.	TRBJ1-1	.